The rows below give T cell receptor beta chains drawn from one sample of a study of OX40 agonist ivuxolimab in advanced cancers. Assay used: immunoSEQ multiplex PCR; TCRdb lists only in-frame clones, some missing. The repertoire holds 65,000 to 95,000 clones, with around four fifths as singletons. The input for sequencing was CD4+ or CD8+ T cells sorted from blood, taken in a trial of the OX40 agonist ivuxolimab. The receptors were gathered from an adult with an advanced solid tumor such as melanoma, head and neck, liver or kidney cancer. Each CDR3 is given without its conserved first and last residue. The order of the fields is CDR3 protein, V gene, J gene.

CDR3 protein: ASSLGAAGNTIY
V gene: TRBV11-3
J gene: TRBJ1-3

CDR3 protein: ASATLSGRADTQY
V gene: TRBV6-5
J gene: TRBJ2-3

CDR3 protein: AWSIKGAKNIQY
V gene: TRBV30
J gene: TRBJ2-4

CDR3 protein: ASSLGGTGGTEAF
V gene: TRBV5-6
J gene: TRBJ1-1

CDR3 protein: ASSLETAYYNEQF
V gene: TRBV7-8
J gene: TRBJ2-1

CDR3 protein: ASSHPRAGVYNEQF
V gene: TRBV4-2
J gene: TRBJ2-1

CDR3 protein: ASSRDRTTLNTIY
V gene: TRBV2
J gene: TRBJ1-3

CDR3 protein: ASSPSILTGKAEAF
V gene: TRBV18
J gene: TRBJ1-1

CDR3 protein: ASSLVPGGRETQY
V gene: TRBV7-9
J gene: TRBJ2-5

CDR3 protein: ASRTSGGPGETQY
V gene: TRBV2
J gene: TRBJ2-5

CDR3 protein: ASAGGVPTEAF
V gene: TRBV5-1
J gene: TRBJ1-1

CDR3 protein: ASSSSGGWYEQY
V gene: TRBV7-9
J gene: TRBJ2-7

CDR3 protein: ASSVLWGSEQF
V gene: TRBV6-5
J gene: TRBJ2-1

CDR3 protein: AISESTAEAF
V gene: TRBV10-3
J gene: TRBJ1-1

CDR3 protein: ASSLRSIGDGYT
V gene: TRBV7-2
J gene: TRBJ1-2

CDR3 protein: ASSRGGGYT
V gene: TRBV7-6
J gene: TRBJ1-2

CDR3 protein: AISTALAGGYT
V gene: TRBV28
J gene: TRBJ1-2

CDR3 protein: ASSLLGGGIPYEQY
V gene: TRBV27
J gene: TRBJ2-7

CDR3 protein: AWSAGTGGYEQY
V gene: TRBV30
J gene: TRBJ2-7

CDR3 protein: ASSASDSNQPQH
V gene: TRBV2
J gene: TRBJ1-5

CDR3 protein: ASRTEKETQY
V gene: TRBV6-5
J gene: TRBJ2-5

CDR3 protein: SAARAGETQY
V gene: TRBV29-1
J gene: TRBJ2-5

CDR3 protein: ASSLLGGGKNIQY
V gene: TRBV7-8
J gene: TRBJ2-4

CDR3 protein: AWSLRTGYT
V gene: TRBV30
J gene: TRBJ1-2

CDR3 protein: ASSMSQTGVYEQY
V gene: TRBV19
J gene: TRBJ2-7

CDR3 protein: ASSPATSGTGELF
V gene: TRBV5-1
J gene: TRBJ2-2

CDR3 protein: ASSLGVNTEAF
V gene: TRBV18
J gene: TRBJ1-1

CDR3 protein: ASSKGTGYNEQF
V gene: TRBV10-1
J gene: TRBJ2-1

CDR3 protein: ASGWGDTETQY
V gene: TRBV12-5
J gene: TRBJ2-5

CDR3 protein: ASSFSGDTEAF
V gene: TRBV5-1
J gene: TRBJ1-1

CDR3 protein: ASSSRDPNRGYT
V gene: TRBV7-2
J gene: TRBJ1-2

CDR3 protein: ASRSRQEAGTGELF
V gene: TRBV19
J gene: TRBJ2-2

CDR3 protein: ASSEKGYEDTQY
V gene: TRBV6-1
J gene: TRBJ2-3

CDR3 protein: ASSQRRGAEAF
V gene: TRBV6-5
J gene: TRBJ1-1

CDR3 protein: ASSPTGNGETQY
V gene: TRBV18
J gene: TRBJ2-5

CDR3 protein: ASSSPQGAASYEQY
V gene: TRBV5-1
J gene: TRBJ2-7

CDR3 protein: ASTTGRLRDTQY
V gene: TRBV6-5
J gene: TRBJ2-3

CDR3 protein: ASRQQGGDFYEQY
V gene: TRBV6-1
J gene: TRBJ2-7

CDR3 protein: ASSTGYNSPLH
V gene: TRBV25-1
J gene: TRBJ1-6

CDR3 protein: ASSLVLAGVYNEQF
V gene: TRBV5-1
J gene: TRBJ2-1

CDR3 protein: ASSPVGQGTQY
V gene: TRBV5-5
J gene: TRBJ2-3

CDR3 protein: ASSLGGSDSTDTQY
V gene: TRBV7-9
J gene: TRBJ2-3

CDR3 protein: ASTRGMNTEAF
V gene: TRBV5-6
J gene: TRBJ1-1

CDR3 protein: AWSEQQNTEAF
V gene: TRBV30
J gene: TRBJ1-1

CDR3 protein: ASSPAGLVAGNTIY
V gene: TRBV11-2
J gene: TRBJ1-3

CDR3 protein: ASSPDRGLRAGELF
V gene: TRBV11-2
J gene: TRBJ2-2

CDR3 protein: ASSITGRALRNEQF
V gene: TRBV19
J gene: TRBJ2-1

CDR3 protein: ASSIYLGSLTGELF
V gene: TRBV19
J gene: TRBJ2-2

CDR3 protein: ASAGQGAAKNIQY
V gene: TRBV19
J gene: TRBJ2-4

CDR3 protein: ASSSTGTGNIQY
V gene: TRBV6-5
J gene: TRBJ2-4

CDR3 protein: ASSFGLGRDTDTQY
V gene: TRBV2
J gene: TRBJ2-3

CDR3 protein: ASSPGTEETQY
V gene: TRBV5-1
J gene: TRBJ2-5